These T cell receptor beta chains were read from a single sample in a study of T-cell memory formation after mild COVID-19. MiXCR, run by TCRdb on the 5' RACE reads, gives a single entry per CDR3 protein. The sample has hundreds of thousands of distinct CDR3 sequences, under 20% seen once; the top ten hold more than 10%. The sample was PBMCs or a T cell subset sorted from them (not recorded which). The source of these receptors is an adult woman who had mild COVID-19 (a few samples of this study predate the infection). Cell type and time point are not known. Both conserved end residues are part of each CDR3. The D gene is left open where the match is weak. Only part of the rows carry a size: once, few, many, or a class if the clone is expanded.

D	size	V	J	DNA	CDR3
TRBD1	few	TRBV12-3/TRBV12-4	TRBJ1-1	TGTGCCAGCAGTTCGTACAGGGGTAGGACTGAAGCTTTCTTT	CASSSYRGRTEAFF
NA	few	TRBV10-3	TRBJ2-5	TGTGCCATCAGTGGCGTTGTGAGCCAAGAGACCCAGTACTTC	CAISGVVSQETQYF
TRBD1	few	TRBV20-1	TRBJ1-2	TGCAGTGCTAGAGGCCCACCCCAGGGGGCGGGTAGCTATGGCTACACCTTC	CSARGPPQGAGSYGYTF
NA	NA	TRBV20-1	TRBJ1-5	TGCAGTGCTTTGGACAGAGTCAATCAGCCCCAGCATTTT	CSALDRVNQPQHF
TRBD2	few	TRBV30	TRBJ2-1	TGTGCCTGGAGTGTATTGGGGAGGGACTACAATGAGCAGTTCTTC	CAWSVLGRDYNEQFF
TRBD1	few	TRBV5-6	TRBJ2-2	TGTGCCAGCAGCTTCGGGACAGGGCACACCGGGGAGCTGTTTTTT	CASSFGTGHTGELFF
NA	NA	TRBV4-2	TRBJ1-1	TGTGCCAGCAGCCAAGATGGTGGAGTCCCTGAAGCTTTCTTT	CASSQDGGVPEAFF
NA	few	TRBV6-1	TRBJ2-5	TGTGCCAGCAGTTCCAGGCTTCAAGAGACCCAGTACTTC	CASSSRLQETQYF
TRBD1	NA	TRBV27	TRBJ2-3	TGTGCCAGCAGTTTTAGGACAGGTTACGCAGATACGCAGTATTTT	CASSFRTGYADTQYF
NA	few	TRBV20-1	TRBJ2-1	TGCATATTGACAGGCCCTCCAGGTGAGCAGTTCTTC	CILTGPPGEQFF
TRBD1	NA	TRBV4-3	TRBJ2-5	TGCGCCAGCAGCCAAGGACAGGGTATTGGGGAGACCCAGTACTTC	CASSQGQGIGETQYF
TRBD2	NA	TRBV9	TRBJ2-3	TGTGCCAGCAGCCTAGGGGATACTAGCGGAGATACGCAGTATTTT	CASSLGDTSGDTQYF
NA	NA	TRBV15	TRBJ2-5	TGTGCCACGCGGGGACTTCGATTTAGTGGGACCCAGTACTTC	CATRGLRFSGTQYF
TRBD1	few	TRBV5-6	TRBJ2-7	TGTGCCAGCAGCTCATTACCGGGACAGGGGGCCAACGAGCAGTACTTC	CASSSLPGQGANEQYF
TRBD1	NA	TRBV24-1	TRBJ2-7	TGTGCCACCAGTGCGCCGGACAGGGGATCCAACGAGCAGTACTTC	CATSAPDRGSNEQYF